What follows is one TCR beta chain and its context. Germline V gene lookup returns CDR1 MNHNS and CDR2 SASEGT. V was cut by 1 base and J by 6 bases, with 5 bases left in between. The CDR3 covers 12 residues. The data were produced by immunoSEQ multiplex PCR, yet TCRdb's version contains in-frame clones alone and is incomplete. The sample yields under 450,000 clones, 75% to 90% seen once. The data were obtained in a study of blood T cell repertoires in COVID-19. V and J are TRBV6-1 and TRBJ2-3; D remains unclear. Source material: peripheral blood. This TCR was sampled from a woman in her fifties or sixties with COVID-19, enrolled during active disease. In DNA form, the CDR3 reads TGTGCCAGCAGTGAAGTCGGGGATACGCAGTATTTT. Its translation: CASSEVGDTQYF.